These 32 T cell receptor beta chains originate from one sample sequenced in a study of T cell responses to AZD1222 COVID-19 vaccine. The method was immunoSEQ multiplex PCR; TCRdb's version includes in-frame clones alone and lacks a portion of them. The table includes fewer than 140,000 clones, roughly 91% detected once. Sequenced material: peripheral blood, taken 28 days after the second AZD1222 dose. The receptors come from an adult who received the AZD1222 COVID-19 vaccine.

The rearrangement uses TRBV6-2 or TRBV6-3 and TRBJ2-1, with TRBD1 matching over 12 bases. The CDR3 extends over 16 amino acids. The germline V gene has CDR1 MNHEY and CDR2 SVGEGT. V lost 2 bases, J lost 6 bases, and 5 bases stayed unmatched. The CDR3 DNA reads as TGTGCCAGCAGTTACCGGGGACAGGGGGCGTCCAATGAGCAGTTCTTC. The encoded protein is CASSYRGQGASNEQFF.

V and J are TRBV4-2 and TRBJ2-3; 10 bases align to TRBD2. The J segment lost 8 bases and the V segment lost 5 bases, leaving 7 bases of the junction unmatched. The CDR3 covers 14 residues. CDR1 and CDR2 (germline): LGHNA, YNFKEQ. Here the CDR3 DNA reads TGTGCCAGCAGCAAAGCGGGGGGGCTGATTACGCAGTATTTT. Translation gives CASSKAGGLITQYF.

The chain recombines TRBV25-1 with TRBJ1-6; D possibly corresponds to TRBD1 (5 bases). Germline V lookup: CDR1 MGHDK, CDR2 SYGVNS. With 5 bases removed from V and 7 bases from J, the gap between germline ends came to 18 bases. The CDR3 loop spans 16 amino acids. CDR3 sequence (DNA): TGTGCCAGCAGTTCCCTGGGGGGGATGGGGAATTCACCCCTCCACTTT. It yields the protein CASSSLGGMGNSPLHF.

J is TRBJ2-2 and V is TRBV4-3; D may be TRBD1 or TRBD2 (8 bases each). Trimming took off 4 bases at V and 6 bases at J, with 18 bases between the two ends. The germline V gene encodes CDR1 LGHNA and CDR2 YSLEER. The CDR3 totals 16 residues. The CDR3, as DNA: TGCGCCAGCAGCCGCATCGGGGGGGACAGGTCCGGGGAGCTGTTTTTT. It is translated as CASSRIGGDRSGELFF.

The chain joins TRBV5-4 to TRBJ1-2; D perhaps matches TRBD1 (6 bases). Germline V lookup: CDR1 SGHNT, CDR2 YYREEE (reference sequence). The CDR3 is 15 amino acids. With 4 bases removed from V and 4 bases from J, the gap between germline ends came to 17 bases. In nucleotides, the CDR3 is TGTGCCAGCAGCCCCGGGGGGGCTACCCGCTATGGCTACACCTTC. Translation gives CASSPGGATRYGYTF.

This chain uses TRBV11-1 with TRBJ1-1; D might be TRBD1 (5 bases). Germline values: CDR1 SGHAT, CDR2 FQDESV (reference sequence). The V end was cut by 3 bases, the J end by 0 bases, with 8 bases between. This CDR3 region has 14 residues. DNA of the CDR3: TGTGCCAGCAGCTTCTCCAGGGTGAACACTGAAGCTTTCTTT. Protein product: CASSFSRVNTEAFF.

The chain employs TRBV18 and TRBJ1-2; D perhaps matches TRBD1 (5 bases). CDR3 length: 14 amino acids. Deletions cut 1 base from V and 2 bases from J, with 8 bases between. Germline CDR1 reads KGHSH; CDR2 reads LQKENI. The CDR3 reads CASSPLGENYGYTF. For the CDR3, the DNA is TGTGCCAGCTCACCACTAGGGGAGAACTATGGCTACACCTTC.

This CDR3 is CASSVNQDRGFFGNTIYF. In DNA, the CDR3 is TGTGCCAGCAGCGTAAATCAGGACAGGGGGTTCTTTGGAAACACCATATATTTT. The chain uses TRBV9 and TRBJ1-3, with 10 bases identical to TRBD1. Germline CDR1 and CDR2: SGDLS and YYNGEE. Germline trimming cut 1 base from V and 3 bases from J; bases unmatched to any gene: 10. This CDR3 has 18 residues.

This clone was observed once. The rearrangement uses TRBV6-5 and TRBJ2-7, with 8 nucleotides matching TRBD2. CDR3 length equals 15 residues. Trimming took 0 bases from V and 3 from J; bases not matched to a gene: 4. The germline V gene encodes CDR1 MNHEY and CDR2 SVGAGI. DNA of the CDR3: TGTGCCAGCAGTTACTCGGTCGGGACTAGCTACGAGCAGTACTTC. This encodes CASSYSVGTSYEQYF.

The CDR3 region is CASMGAEGQPQHF. The CDR3 DNA follows: TGTGCCAGCATGGGGGCCGAGGGACAGCCCCAGCATTTT. The rearrangement uses TRBV2 and TRBJ1-5, with D perhaps TRBD1 (6 bases). This CDR3 region has 13 residues. Trimming removed 7 bases from V and 7 bases from J, with 14 bases in between. Germline CDR1 SNHLY, CDR2 FYNNEI.

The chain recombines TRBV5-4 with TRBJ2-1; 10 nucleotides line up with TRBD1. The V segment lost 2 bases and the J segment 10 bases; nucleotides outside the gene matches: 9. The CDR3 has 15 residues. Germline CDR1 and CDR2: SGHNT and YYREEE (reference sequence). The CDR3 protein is CASSLRDRGLMEQFF. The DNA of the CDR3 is TGTGCCAGCAGCTTAAGGGACAGGGGACTAATGGAGCAGTTCTTC.

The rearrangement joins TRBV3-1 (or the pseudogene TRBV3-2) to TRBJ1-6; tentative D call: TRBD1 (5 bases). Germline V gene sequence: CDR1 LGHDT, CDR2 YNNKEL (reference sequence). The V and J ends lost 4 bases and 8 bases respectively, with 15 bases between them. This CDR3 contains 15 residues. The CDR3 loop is CASSLRDPSYSPLHF. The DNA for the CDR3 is TGTGCCAGCAGCCTCCGGGACCCAAGTTATTCACCCCTCCACTTT.

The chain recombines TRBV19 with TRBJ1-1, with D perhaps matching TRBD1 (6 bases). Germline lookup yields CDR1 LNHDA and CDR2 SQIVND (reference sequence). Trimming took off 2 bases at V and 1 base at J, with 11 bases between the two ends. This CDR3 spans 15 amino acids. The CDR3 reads CASSIKFRGNTEAFF. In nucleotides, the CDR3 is TGTGCCAGTAGTATAAAGTTCAGGGGGAACACTGAAGCTTTCTTT.

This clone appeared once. The CDR3 nucleotides are TGTGCCAGCAGCTTAGCTGACTACGAGCAGTACTTC. Residues: CASSLADYEQYF. V usage is TRBV7-9 and J usage is TRBJ2-7; D is unclear. The V gene's germline CDR1 is SEHNR and CDR2 FQNEAQ (reference sequence). The CDR3 extends over 12 amino acids. V lost 0 bases and J 3 bases, leaving 3 bases between the germline ends.

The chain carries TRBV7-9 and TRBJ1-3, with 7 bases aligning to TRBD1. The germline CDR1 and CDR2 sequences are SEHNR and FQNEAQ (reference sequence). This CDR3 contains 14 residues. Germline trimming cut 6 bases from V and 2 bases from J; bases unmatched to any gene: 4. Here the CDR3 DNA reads TGTGCCAGCAGACCGGGGACAGCTGGAAACACCATATATTTT. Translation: CASRPGTAGNTIYF. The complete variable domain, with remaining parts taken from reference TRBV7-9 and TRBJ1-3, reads DTGVSQNPRHKITKRGQNVTFRCDPISEHNRLYWYRQTLGQGPEFLTYFQNEAQLEKSRLLSDRFSAERPKGSFSTLEIQRTEQGDSAMYLCASRPGTAGNTIYFGEGSWLTVV.

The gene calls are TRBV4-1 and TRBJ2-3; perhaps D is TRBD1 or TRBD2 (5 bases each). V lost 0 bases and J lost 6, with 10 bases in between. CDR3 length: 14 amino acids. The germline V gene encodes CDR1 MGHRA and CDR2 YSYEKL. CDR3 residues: CASSQDTGRDTQYF. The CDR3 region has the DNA TGCGCCAGCAGCCAAGACACGGGGCGGGATACGCAGTATTTT.

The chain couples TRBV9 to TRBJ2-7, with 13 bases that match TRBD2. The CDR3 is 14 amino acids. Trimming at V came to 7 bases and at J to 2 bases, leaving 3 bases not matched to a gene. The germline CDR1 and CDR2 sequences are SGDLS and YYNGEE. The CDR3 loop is CASSGTSGTYEQYF. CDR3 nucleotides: TGTGCCAGCTCCGGGACTAGCGGGACCTACGAGCAGTACTTC.

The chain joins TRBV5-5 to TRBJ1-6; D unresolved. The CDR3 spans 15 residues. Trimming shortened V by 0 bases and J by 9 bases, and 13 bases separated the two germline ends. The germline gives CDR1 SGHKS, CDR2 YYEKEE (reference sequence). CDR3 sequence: CASSLVGWSISPLHF. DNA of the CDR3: TGTGCCAGCAGCTTGGTTGGATGGAGCATTTCACCCCTCCACTTT.

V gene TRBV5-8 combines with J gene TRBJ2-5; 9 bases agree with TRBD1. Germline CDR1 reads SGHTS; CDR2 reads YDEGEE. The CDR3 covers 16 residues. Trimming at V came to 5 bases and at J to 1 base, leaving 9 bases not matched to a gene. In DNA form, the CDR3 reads TGTGCCAGCAGTTTCCACCTGGGACAGGGCCAAGAGACCCAGTACTTC. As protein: CASSFHLGQGQETQYF. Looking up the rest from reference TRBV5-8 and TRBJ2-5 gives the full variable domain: EAGVTQSPTHLIKTRGQQATLRCSPISGHTSVYWYQQALGLGLQFLLWYDEGEERNRGNFPPRFSGRQFPNYSSELNVNALELEDSALYLCASSFHLGQGQETQYFGPGTRLLVL.

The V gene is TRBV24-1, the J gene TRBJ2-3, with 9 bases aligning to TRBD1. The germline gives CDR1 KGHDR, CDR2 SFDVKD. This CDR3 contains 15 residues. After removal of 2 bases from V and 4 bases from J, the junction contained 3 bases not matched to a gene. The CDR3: CATSDSRTGADTQYF. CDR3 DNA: TGTGCCACCAGTGATTCCCGGACAGGGGCAGATACGCAGTATTTT.

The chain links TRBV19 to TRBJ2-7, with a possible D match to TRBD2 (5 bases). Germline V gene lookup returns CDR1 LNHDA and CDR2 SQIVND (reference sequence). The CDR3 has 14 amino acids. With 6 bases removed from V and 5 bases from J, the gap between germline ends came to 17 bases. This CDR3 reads CASSLTRSSHEQYF. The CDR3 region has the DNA TGTGCCAGTAGCCTAACTAGATCTTCCCACGAGCAGTACTTC.

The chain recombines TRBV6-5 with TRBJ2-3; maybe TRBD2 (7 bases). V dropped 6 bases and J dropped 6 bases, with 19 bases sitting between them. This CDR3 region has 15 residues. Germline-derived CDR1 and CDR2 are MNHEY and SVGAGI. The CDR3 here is CASRPGQGGADTQYF. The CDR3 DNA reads TGTGCCAGCAGGCCGGGACAAGGGGGGGCGGATACGCAGTATTTT.

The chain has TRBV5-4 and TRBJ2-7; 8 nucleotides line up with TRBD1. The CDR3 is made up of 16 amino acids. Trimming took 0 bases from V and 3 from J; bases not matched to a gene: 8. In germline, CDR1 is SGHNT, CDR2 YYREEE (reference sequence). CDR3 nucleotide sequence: TGTGCCAGCAGCTTGGCATCCGACAGGGGAGTCTACGAGCAGTACTTC. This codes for CASSLASDRGVYEQYF.

CDR3 in DNA: TGTGCCAGCAGCAAAGTGAGGGCGGGGGACCTTTTCATTACAGATACGCAGTATTTT. Encoded protein: CASSKVRAGDLFITDTQYF. The rearrangement uses TRBV21-1 and TRBJ2-3; the D segment call TRBD2 is taken from the table without a DNA check. TRBV21-1 is tagged as a pseudogene. The CDR3 is made up of 19 amino acids.

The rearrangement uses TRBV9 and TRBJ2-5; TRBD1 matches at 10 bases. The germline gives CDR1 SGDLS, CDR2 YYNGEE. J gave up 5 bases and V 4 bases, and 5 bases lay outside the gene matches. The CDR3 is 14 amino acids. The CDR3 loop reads CASSSTGGYETQYF. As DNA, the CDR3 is TGTGCCAGCAGCTCGACAGGGGGCTATGAGACCCAGTACTTC.

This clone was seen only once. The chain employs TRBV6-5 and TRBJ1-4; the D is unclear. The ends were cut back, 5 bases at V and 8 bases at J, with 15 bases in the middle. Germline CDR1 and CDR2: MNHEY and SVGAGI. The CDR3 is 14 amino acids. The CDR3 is CASSLTWYEEKLFF. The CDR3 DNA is TGTGCCAGCAGTCTCACCTGGTATGAGGAAAAACTGTTTTTT.

CDR3 loop: CASSEQGYSNQPQHF. For the CDR3, the DNA is TGTGCCAGCAGCGAACAGGGGTATAGCAATCAGCCCCAGCATTTT. The genes are TRBV7-6 and TRBJ1-5, with 7 bases identical to TRBD1. Germline-derived CDR1 and CDR2 are SGHVS and FNYEAQ. The length of the CDR3 is 15 residues. J lost 0 bases, V lost 5 bases, and 4 bases had no gene match.

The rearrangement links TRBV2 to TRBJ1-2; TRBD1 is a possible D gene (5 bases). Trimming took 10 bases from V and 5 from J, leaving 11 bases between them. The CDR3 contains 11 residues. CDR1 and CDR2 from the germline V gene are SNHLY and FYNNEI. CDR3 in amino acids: CATQRQYGYTF. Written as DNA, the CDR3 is TGTGCCACCCAAAGACAGTATGGCTACACCTTC.

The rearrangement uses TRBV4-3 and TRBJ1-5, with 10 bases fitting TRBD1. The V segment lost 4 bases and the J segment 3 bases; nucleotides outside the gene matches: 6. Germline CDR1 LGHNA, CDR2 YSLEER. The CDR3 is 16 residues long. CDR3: CASSPDRGQLNQPQHF. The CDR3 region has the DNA TGCGCCAGCAGCCCCGACAGGGGGCAACTCAATCAGCCCCAGCATTTT.

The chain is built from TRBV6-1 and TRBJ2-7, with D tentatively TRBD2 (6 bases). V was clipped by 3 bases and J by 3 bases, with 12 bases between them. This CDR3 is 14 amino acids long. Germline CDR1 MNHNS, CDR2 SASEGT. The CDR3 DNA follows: TGTGCCAGCAGTGACGAGGACTACTACTACGAGCAGTACTTC. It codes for CASSDEDYYYEQYF.

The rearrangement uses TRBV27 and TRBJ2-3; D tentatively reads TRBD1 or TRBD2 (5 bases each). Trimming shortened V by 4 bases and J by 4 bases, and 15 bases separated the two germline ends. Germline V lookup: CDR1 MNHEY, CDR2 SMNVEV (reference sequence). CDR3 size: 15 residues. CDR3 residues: CASSSLGVAADTQYF. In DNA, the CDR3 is TGTGCCAGCAGTTCCCTGGGGGTGGCCGCAGATACGCAGTATTTT.

The CDR3 is CASSTGRTPGHF. DNA for the CDR3: TGTGCCAGCAGCACCGGACGCACCCCTGGGCATTTT. V is TRBV9 and J is TRBJ1-5; D is unclear. V lost 4 bases and J lost 15, with 17 bases in between. Germline V gene lookup returns CDR1 SGDLS and CDR2 YYNGEE. This CDR3 is 12 amino acids long.